Presented here are 21 T cell receptor beta chains from one specimen sequenced in a study of T cell repertoires in ileal Crohn's disease. TCRdb keeps only in-frame clones here, not all; method: immunoSEQ multiplex PCR. The sample carries over 9,500 clones, less than 85% recorded once. The material sequenced was ileal tissue. The receptors were gathered from an adult with Crohn's disease.

The J gene is TRBJ1-4, the V gene TRBV7-6, with 7 bases fitting TRBD1. Germline V gene sequence: CDR1 SGHVS, CDR2 FNYEAQ. CDR3 length: 16 residues. V shed 5 bases, J shed 2 bases, and the junction held 8 bases outside the gene matches. The CDR3 nucleotides read TGTGCCAGCAGCCCTACCATGGGACAGACTAATGAAAAACTGTTTTTT. It encodes CASSPTMGQTNEKLFF.

The chain has TRBV30 and TRBJ1-5; no clear D gene. The CDR3 covers 13 residues. The germline CDR1 and CDR2 sequences are GTSNPN and SVGIG (reference sequence). Between the trimmed V and J ends, which lost 0 bases and 6 bases, there was a span of 9 bases. CDR3 sequence: CAWSVKSGQPQHF. The CDR3 DNA follows: TGTGCCTGGAGTGTAAAATCGGGTCAGCCCCAGCATTTT.

V is TRBV27 and J is TRBJ1-1, with 8 positions matching TRBD1. Germline lookup yields CDR1 MNHEY and CDR2 SMNVEV (reference sequence). J was trimmed by 5 bases and V by 5 bases; bases with no gene match: 16. This CDR3 has 17 residues. CDR3 region: CASSPNLPLQGGTEAFF. The CDR3 DNA follows: TGTGCCAGCAGTCCGAATCTACCCCTACAGGGGGGAACTGAAGCTTTCTTT.

The rearrangement uses TRBV5-4 and TRBJ2-7; 10 bases fit TRBD2. V gave up 0 bases and J gave up 7 bases; unmatched junction bases: 10. The CDR3 spans 16 residues. The V gene's germline CDR1 is SGHNT and CDR2 YYREEE (reference sequence). Here the CDR3 DNA reads TGTGCCAGCAGCTTGGACGGAGCGGGAGGGCCGCGGGAGCAGTACTTC. Its translation: CASSLDGAGGPREQYF.

By its share, this clone is large (0.1 to 1%). The chain has TRBV4-1 and TRBJ1-2; D unresolved. CDR3 length equals 15 residues. V was cut by 3 bases and J by 0 bases, with 11 bases left in between. CDR1 is MGHRA and CDR2 is YSYEKL in the germline V gene. The CDR3 is CASSHPRETNYGYTF. CDR3 nucleotides: TGCGCCAGCAGCCACCCCCGGGAAACTAACTATGGCTACACCTTC.

This rearrangement joins TRBV28 to TRBJ1-5, with 8 bases that match TRBD1. The CDR3 is 16 amino acids. V trimming: 3 bases; J trimming: 6 bases; junction bases outside the gene matches: 10. Germline CDR1 MDHEN, CDR2 SYDVKM. Here the CDR3 DNA reads TGTGCCAGCAGTTTTAATGGACAGGGTGGGGGTCAGCCCCAGCATTTT. Translated, it gives CASSFNGQGGGQPQHF.

The genes are TRBV7-2 and TRBJ2-7; 8 bases align to TRBD2. From germline, CDR1 is SGHTA and CDR2 FQGNSA. The CDR3 extends over 15 amino acids. V was pared by 6 bases and J by 3 bases, with 10 bases of the junction left unmatched. The CDR3 here is CASSQEARGVYEQYF. Here the CDR3 DNA reads TGTGCCAGCAGTCAAGAGGCGCGGGGGGTCTACGAGCAGTACTTC.

The V call is TRBV5-1, the J call TRBJ2-7, with TRBD2 matching over 12 bases. Germline values: CDR1 SGHRS, CDR2 YFSETQ. Trimming removed 4 bases from V and 5 bases from J; junction bases left unmatched: 7. The CDR3 extends over 15 amino acids. The CDR3 DNA is TGCGCCAGCAGCGCCGGACTAGCGGGATTTAACGAGCAGTACTTC. Its protein is CASSAGLAGFNEQYF.

This chain uses TRBV15 with TRBJ2-7; D might be TRBD2 (7 bases). V lost 3 bases, J lost 1 base, and 19 bases lay in between. The CDR3 runs 17 residues. CDR1 and CDR2 from the germline V gene are LNHNV and YYDKDF (reference sequence). This CDR3 reads CATSRGGGNAASYEQYF. The CDR3 DNA sequence: TGTGCCACCAGCAGGGGAGGGGGAAACGCGGCTTCCTACGAGCAGTACTTC.

The chain has TRBV10-3 and TRBJ2-7; 8 bases are shared with TRBD1. After removal of 6 bases from V and 3 bases from J, the junction contained 10 bases not matched to a gene. Germline V CDR1 and CDR2: ENHRY, SYGVKD. The CDR3 sequence is 15 residues long. The CDR3 DNA follows: TGTGCCATCAGCATGACCGGGACAGGTTACTACGAGCAGTACTTC. Translated, it gives CAISMTGTGYYEQYF.

This clone has a handful of counts. The chain employs TRBV4-1 and TRBJ2-4; 10 positions match TRBD2. In germline, CDR1 is MGHRA, CDR2 YSYEKL. The trim removed 4 bases at V and 8 bases at J, leaving 11 bases unmatched. The CDR3 runs 16 residues. The CDR3 DNA is TGCGCCAGCAGCCCAAGCGGGCTAGCGGGAGCTGACATTCAGTACTTC. Amino acids: CASSPSGLAGADIQYF.

This clone was counted between two and nine times. This chain uses TRBV28 with TRBJ2-7, with D possibly being TRBD2 (6 bases). Per the germline V gene, CDR1 is MDHEN and CDR2 is SYDVKM. V was cut by 6 bases and J by 4 bases, with 16 bases left in between. This CDR3 contains 14 residues. DNA for the CDR3: TGTGCCAGCAGCTGGGGAGGCTTGAGGTACGAGCAGTACTTC. Its translation is CASSWGGLRYEQYF.

By sample fraction, this clone is medium-sized. The chain has TRBV28 and TRBJ1-2; D remains unclear. Germline V gives CDR1 MDHEN, CDR2 SYDVKM. Trimming shortened V by 5 bases and J by 4 bases, and 5 bases separated the two germline ends. The CDR3 extends over 11 amino acids. This CDR3 is CASSDTYGYTF. DNA for the CDR3: TGTGCCAGCAGTGACACCTATGGCTACACCTTC.

This clone has a handful of counts. This sequence joins TRBV9 and TRBJ2-3, with TRBD2 identical over 7 bases. The CDR3 loop spans 16 amino acids. V gave up 0 bases and J gave up 1 base; unmatched junction bases: 5. CDR1 SGDLS and CDR2 YYNGEE come from the germline V gene. The CDR3 coding sequence is TGTGCCAGCAGCGTAGGGGTTCGGGGGGGCACAGATACGCAGTATTTT. This codes for CASSVGVRGGTDTQYF. The full variable domain, its missing parts supplied by reference TRBV9 and TRBJ2-3, is DSGVTQTPKHLITATGQRVTLRCSPRSGDLSVYWYQQSLDQGLQFLIQYYNGEERAKGNILERFSAQQFPDLHSELNLSSLELGDSALYFCASSVGVRGGTDTQYFGPGTRLTVL.

J is TRBJ2-6 and V is TRBV19, with 7 bases aligning to TRBD1. CDR3 size: 16 residues. Germline assignment: CDR1 LNHDA and CDR2 SQIVND (reference sequence). Trimming removed 5 bases from V and 2 bases from J; junction bases left unmatched: 6. The CDR3 loop reads CASSFTRGPGANVLTF. As DNA, the CDR3 is TGTGCCAGTAGTTTCACTAGGGGGCCTGGGGCCAACGTCCTGACTTTC.

This chain joins TRBV28 and TRBJ2-1; 8 bases are shared with TRBD1. The germline V gene encodes CDR1 MDHEN and CDR2 SYDVKM. The CDR3 runs to 15 residues. The V segment lost 7 bases and the J segment 2 bases; nucleotides outside the gene matches: 7. The chain's CDR3 is CASKVGQETYNEQFF. CDR3 bases: TGTGCCAGCAAGGTGGGACAGGAGACCTACAATGAGCAGTTCTTC.

This sequence joins TRBV28 and TRBJ1-6; D might be TRBD1 (5 bases). Germline V gene lookup returns CDR1 MDHEN and CDR2 SYDVKM. Trimming left V 2 bases short and J 14 bases short, with 16 bases between. The CDR3 is 14 amino acids. In DNA form, the CDR3 reads TGTGCCAGCAGTTTAGACAGTGGCTATAGTGCCCTCCACTTT. Its protein product is CASSLDSGYSALHF.

The CDR3 nucleotides read TGTGCCAGCAGCTTAGATCGGGACAGGGTCTACGAGCAGTACTTC. This gives the protein CASSLDRDRVYEQYF. This chain joins TRBV11-2 and TRBJ2-7; 9 nucleotides align to TRBD1. Germline CDR1 is SGHAT and CDR2 is FQNNGV. V shed 0 bases, J shed 3 bases, and the junction held 3 bases outside the gene matches. There are 15 residues in the CDR3.

This clone is medium-sized. At the DNA level, this CDR3 is encoded by other sequences in the same sample as well. The chain joins TRBV5-1 to TRBJ2-2; 7 bases map to TRBD1. Trimming removed 4 bases from V and 6 bases from J; junction bases left unmatched: 3. This CDR3 spans 13 amino acids. CDR1 is SGHRS, CDR2 YFSETQ, per germline. DNA for the CDR3: TGCGCCAGCAGCACCGACAGGGCCGGGGAGCTGTTTTTT. As protein: CASSTDRAGELFF.

The chain links TRBV19 to TRBJ1-5; 9 positions agree with TRBD1. Germline V CDR1 and CDR2: LNHDA, SQIVND (reference sequence). This CDR3 has 16 residues. The V and J ends lost 4 bases and 4 bases, in that order; junction bases with no gene match: 8. This chain's CDR3 is CASSTPDRGLNQPQHF. The CDR3 region has the DNA TGTGCCAGTAGTACCCCGGACAGGGGTCTTAATCAGCCCCAGCATTTT.

The chain carries TRBV29-1 and TRBJ2-3; tentatively, D is TRBD2 (6 bases). Per the germline V gene, CDR1 is SQVTM and CDR2 is ANQGSEA. CDR3 length equals 17 residues. Deletions cut 4 bases from V and 0 bases from J, with 20 bases between. CDR3 in DNA: TGCAGCGTTGTGGGGGGTAGCAGGGAAGAGAGCACAGATACGCAGTATTTT. It encodes CSVVGGSREESTDTQYF.